This T cell receptor beta chain was retrieved from a study of T cell clonotyping in hematopoietic cell transplantation. The assay was immunoSEQ multiplex PCR, and TCRdb's table has in-frame clones only and misses some. The data show some 9,600 clones, about half seen once. Germline V gives CDR1 LNHDA, CDR2 SQIVND (reference sequence). V lost 8 bases, J lost 9 bases, and 13 bases lay in between. The CDR3 loop spans 11 amino acids. This clonotype originated in a female patient aged 50 to 60 who had an allogeneic stem cell transplant from an unrelated donor, so the T cells may come from the graft donor. Some clones in this sample may be carry-over from other donors' samples. The genes are TRBV19 and TRBJ1-2; D remains ambiguous. Sequenced material: peripheral blood mononuclear cells, taken 100 days after allogeneic stem cell transplant. This chain's CDR3 is CASRLAGSYTF. Here the CDR3 DNA reads TGTGCCAGTCGTCTCGCCGGGAGCTACACCTTC.